The present entry profiles one TCR beta chain with its context. What it binds is unknown. This PCR relied on a set of 60 Vbeta primers and 13 Jbeta primers. TCRdb's table, derived via immunoSEQ multiplex PCR, lists solely in-frame clones and lacks some. The repertoire has about 140,000 clones, more than 8% of them found once; the top ten carry 1.8%. The data are from a study of cytomegalovirus exposure and HLA in healthy donors. Regarding the study as a whole: The study recorded 160 or so TCR beta chains that were cytomegalovirus-associated.

This CDR3 comprises 15 residues. CDR1 and CDR2 from the germline V gene are MGHRA and YSYEKL. Trimming left V 0 bases short and J 1 base short, with 7 bases between. The rearrangement uses TRBV4-1 and TRBJ1-5, with no clear D. The sequence was collected from a man aged 45-65 years in good health and CMV-seronegative. Sequenced: PBMCs. The CDR3 DNA reads TGCGCCAGCAGCCAAGATCTCCGGAGCAATCAGCCCCAGCATTTT. Its protein is CASSQDLRSNQPQHF.